This T cell receptor beta chain originates from a study of blood T cell repertoires in COVID-19. Study in general: Researchers got acute and convalescent COVID-19 samples from the United States, Italy and Spain. The analysed material was cDNA or gDNA that came from T cells, B-cell-depleted T cells, or PBMCs.

Patients from Seattle were sampled longitudinally, starting during active infection. In germline, CDR1 is LNHDA, CDR2 SQIVND (reference sequence). V gave up 5 bases and J gave up 6 bases; unmatched junction bases: 8. This CDR3 contains 14 residues. Original data processing: Amplifying reference gene primers gave estimates of nucleated cell counts. Measured with immunoSEQ multiplex PCR; TCRdb has only the in-frame clones, and not every one. The DNA gave D and trimming, while V, J and clone size come from that table. The sample has approximately 70,000 clones, 70% to 90% seen once; the top ten hold 3.4%.

The origin of this receptor is a woman aged 45-59 years with COVID-19, enrolled during active disease. Sequenced: peripheral blood. The rearrangement uses TRBV19 and TRBJ1-1; TRBD1 matches 8 bases. CDR3 region: CASSVQGARAEAFF. CDR3 bases: TGTGCCAGTAGTGTTCAGGGGGCGAGGGCTGAAGCTTTCTTT.